This T cell receptor beta chain appears in the sequencing data of a study of blood T cell repertoires in COVID-19. Whole-study context: COVID-19 samples collected from the United States, Italy and Spain covered acute and convalescent phases. Sources were T cells, B-cell-depleted T cells, or PBMCs; the material itself was cDNA or gDNA.

Germline CDR1 SEHNR, CDR2 FQNEAQ (reference sequence). The V gene end was trimmed by 4 bases and the J gene end by 1 base; junction bases not matched to a gene: 9. The CDR3 contains 16 residues. Authors' processing steps: Reference gene primer amplification in the assay estimated nucleated cell counts. Some clones are missing from TCRdb's copy, which holds only in-frame ones; the method was immunoSEQ multiplex PCR. That table furnishes V, J and clone size, whereas the DNA furnished D and trimming. The sample lists approximately 50,000 clones, approximately 83% occurring once. The clonotype comes from a human donor in a cohort sampled during active COVID-19. This chain connects TRBV7-9 to TRBJ2-5; 7 bases line up with TRBD2. Sequenced: peripheral blood. The CDR3 is CASSWMERGAQETQYF. The CDR3 DNA follows: TGTGCCAGCAGCTGGATGGAGCGGGGAGCCCAAGAGACCCAGTACTTC.